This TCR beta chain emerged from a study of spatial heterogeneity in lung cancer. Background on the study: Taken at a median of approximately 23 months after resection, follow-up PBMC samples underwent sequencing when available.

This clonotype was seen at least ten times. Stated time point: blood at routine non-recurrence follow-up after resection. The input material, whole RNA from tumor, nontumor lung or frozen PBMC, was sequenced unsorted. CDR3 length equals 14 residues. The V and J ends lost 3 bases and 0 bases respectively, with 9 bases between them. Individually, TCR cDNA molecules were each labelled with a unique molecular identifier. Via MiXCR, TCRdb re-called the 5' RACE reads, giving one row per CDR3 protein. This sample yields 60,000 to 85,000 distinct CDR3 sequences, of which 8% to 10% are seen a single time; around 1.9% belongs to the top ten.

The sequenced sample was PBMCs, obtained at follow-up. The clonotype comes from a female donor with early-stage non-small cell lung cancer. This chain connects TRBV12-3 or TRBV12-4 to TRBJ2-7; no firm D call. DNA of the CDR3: TGTGCCAGCAGTTTTAGATCGAGCTCCTACGAGCAGTACTTC. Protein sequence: CASSFRSSSYEQYF.